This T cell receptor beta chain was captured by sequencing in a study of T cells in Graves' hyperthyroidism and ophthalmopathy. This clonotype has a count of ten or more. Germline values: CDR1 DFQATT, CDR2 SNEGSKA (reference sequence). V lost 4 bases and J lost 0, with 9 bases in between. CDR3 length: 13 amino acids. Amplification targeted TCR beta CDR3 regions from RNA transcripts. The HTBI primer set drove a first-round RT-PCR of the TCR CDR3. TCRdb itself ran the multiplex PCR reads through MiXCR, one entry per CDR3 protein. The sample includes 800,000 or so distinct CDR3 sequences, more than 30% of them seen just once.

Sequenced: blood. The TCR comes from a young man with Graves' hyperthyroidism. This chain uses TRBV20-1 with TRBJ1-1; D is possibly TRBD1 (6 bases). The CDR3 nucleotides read TGCAGTGCTAAGGACAGAATGAACACTGAAGCTTTCTTT. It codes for CSAKDRMNTEAFF.